These 18 T cell receptor beta chains were sequenced from one sample in a study of response to subunit inactivated influenza vaccine (dated by TCRdb to 2016 to 2018). In light of the paper, this sample's time point label describes: more than 35 days after influenza vaccine administration. Library creation used RT-PCR. The data were produced on an Illumina HiSeq 2500. The public sequencing data were trimmed at Q25 with fastp and processed into clonotypes with MiXCR by TCRdb, which kept only in-frame beta chains. Under each unique CDR3 protein, matching rows form one entry showing the most common genes and DNA. For this sample the table gives a few hundred thousand distinct CDR3 sequences, of which roughly 11% were detected only once. The ten largest clones capture around 12% of the sample. The sample here was PBMCs from blood, taken around seven weeks after vaccination. The receptor source for this set is a man in his forties or fifties who received an inactivated influenza vaccine. Donor details come from another sample of the same person, matched by shared clones.

This clonotype was observed many times. V and J are TRBV6-5 and TRBJ2-7; D remains unclear. This CDR3 has 15 residues. Trimming shortened V by 2 bases and J by 3 bases, and 14 bases separated the two germline ends. Germline V lookup: CDR1 MNHEY, CDR2 SVGAGI. The CDR3 DNA follows: TGTGCCAGCAGTTACGGAACTCCAGAATACTACGAGCAGTACTTC. As protein: CASSYGTPEYYEQYF.

A few counts support this clonotype. The DNA of the CDR3 is TGTGCCAGCAGCTTGGAGGGTTTGGAGACCCAGTACTTC. Translating it yields CASSLEGLETQYF. The rearrangement joins TRBV5-5 to TRBJ2-5; D gene uncertain. Germline CDR1 is SGHKS and CDR2 is YYEKEE (reference sequence). The V gene lost 0 bases and the J gene lost 5 bases, with 8 bases spanning the gap. CDR3 length equals 13 residues.

The rearrangement joins TRBV7-2 to TRBJ2-2; D unresolved. The CDR3 is 16 residues long. Germline V gives CDR1 SGHTA, CDR2 FQGNSA. The V end was cut by 5 bases, the J end by 0 bases, with 13 bases between. The CDR3 here is CASSPQPGPNTGELFF. The CDR3, as DNA: TGTGCCAGCAGCCCCCAGCCCGGGCCGAACACCGGGGAGCTGTTTTTT.

The chain is built from TRBV13 and TRBJ1-1, with unresolved D. Germline CDR1 PRHDT, CDR2 FYEKMQ (reference sequence). V was shortened by 3 bases and J by 2 bases, with 10 bases between the two germline ends. The CDR3 spans 14 residues. The CDR3 reads CASSFGLLNTEAFF. DNA for the CDR3: TGTGCCAGCAGCTTCGGGCTCCTCAACACTGAAGCTTTCTTT.

Worth noting for this clonotype: One base away lies a much larger clone, so this may be a sequencing read error. J is TRBJ2-2 and V is TRBV2; 12 nucleotides agree with TRBD1. The trim removed 6 bases at V and 4 bases at J, leaving 3 bases unmatched. Germline-derived CDR1 and CDR2 are SNHLY and FYNNEI. The CDR3 loop spans 15 amino acids. CDR3 nucleotides: TGTGCCAGCAGGGGACAGGGGGCTGGCACCGGGGAGCTGTTTTTT. Its protein product is CASRGQGAGTGELFF.

This chain links TRBV12-3 or TRBV12-4 with TRBJ1-1, with 9 bases identical to TRBD1. V shed 6 bases and J 2 bases; nucleotides not matched to a gene: 4. The CDR3 spans 14 residues. CDR3 sequence (DNA): TGTGCCAGCAGAAGACAGGGGGTCAACACTGAAGCTTTCTTT. It yields the protein CASRRQGVNTEAFF.

The chain links TRBV28 to TRBJ1-5; D might be TRBD1 (5 bases). Germline V lookup: CDR1 MDHEN, CDR2 SYDVKM. The CDR3 extends over 14 amino acids. V dropped 7 bases and J dropped 5 bases, with 15 bases sitting between them. In nucleotides, the CDR3 is TGTGCCAGCAACGATCAGGGCCCTCATCAGCCCCAGCATTTT. Residues: CASNDQGPHQPQHF. Based on the CDR3 plus reference TRBV28 and TRBJ1-5, the full variable domain is DVKVTQSSRYLVKRTGEKVFLECVQDMDHENMFWYRQDPGLGLRLIYFSYDVKMKEKGDIPEGYSVSREKKERFSLILESASTNQTSMYLCASNDQGPHQPQHFGDGTRLSIL.

The J gene is TRBJ1-2, the V gene TRBV6-5; D not certain. The CDR3 runs to 13 residues. The ends were cut back, 1 base at V and 2 bases at J, with 5 bases in the middle. The germline CDR1 and CDR2 sequences are MNHEY and SVGAGI. For the CDR3, the DNA is TGTGCCAGCAGTTACTGGAGGAACTATGGCTACACCTTC. Translating it yields CASSYWRNYGYTF.

The rearrangement links TRBV6-1 to TRBJ1-5; perhaps TRBD1 as D (6 bases). The V gene lost 10 bases and the J gene lost 7 bases, with 20 bases spanning the gap. This CDR3 comprises 14 residues. Per the germline V gene, CDR1 is MNHNS and CDR2 is SASEGT. The chain's CDR3 is CATGATGGSQPQHF. For the CDR3, the DNA is TGTGCCACAGGGGCAACGGGGGGCTCCCAGCCCCAGCATTTT.

The gene calls are TRBV29-1 and TRBJ2-5, with 8 positions matching TRBD2. V lost 2 bases and J lost 2; bases outside the gene matches: 19. In germline, CDR1 is SQVTM, CDR2 ANQGSEA. The CDR3 spans 19 residues. The CDR3 DNA reads TGCAGCGTTGAACGGCCCCTCGGGTTGAGCGGGAGACTTCAAGAGACCCAGTACTTC. Translated: CSVERPLGLSGRLQETQYF. The variable domain in full, completed from reference TRBV29-1 and TRBJ2-5, reads SAVISQKPSRDICQRGTSLTIQCQVDSQVTMMFWYRQQPGQSLTLIATANQGSEATYESGFVIDKFPISRPNLTFSTLTVSNMSPEDSSIYLCSVERPLGLSGRLQETQYFGPGTRLLVL.

This clonotype appeared a few times. This rearrangement joins TRBV28 to TRBJ1-2; 8 bases are shared with TRBD1. V shed 10 bases and J 5 bases; nucleotides not matched to a gene: 6. This CDR3 has 12 residues. Germline values: CDR1 MDHEN, CDR2 SYDVKM. The CDR3 DNA follows: TGTGCCATCAGAGACAGGGGATATGGCTACACCTTC. It yields the protein CAIRDRGYGYTF.

This chain links TRBV24-1 with TRBJ2-1; weak D call: TRBD1 (6 bases). The V end was cut by 3 bases, the J end by 4 bases, with 21 bases between. This CDR3 spans 18 amino acids. Per the germline V gene, CDR1 is KGHDR and CDR2 is SFDVKD. CDR3 amino acids: CATSDEPLLGARYNEQFF. The CDR3 DNA reads as TGTGCCACCAGTGATGAACCCCTGCTGGGGGCCCGGTACAATGAGCAGTTCTTC.

This clonotype appeared a few times. V gene TRBV29-1 combines with J gene TRBJ2-5; no firm D call. V lost 5 bases, J lost 2 bases, and 9 bases lay in between. Germline V gene lookup returns CDR1 SQVTM and CDR2 ANQGSEA. The CDR3 length is 12 residues. The CDR3 DNA follows: TGCAGCGTTACGAGCTTACAAGAGACCCAGTACTTC. It encodes CSVTSLQETQYF.

In this sample, this clonotype turned up a few times. This chain connects TRBV20-1 to TRBJ1-2; TRBD1 is a possible D gene (6 bases). Germline CDR1 is DFQATT and CDR2 is SNEGSKA (reference sequence). This CDR3 spans 14 amino acids. Trimming took 2 bases from V and 0 from J, leaving 10 bases between them. The CDR3 region is CSARLTGTNYGYTF. In nucleotides, the CDR3 is TGCAGTGCTAGATTAACAGGGACTAACTATGGCTACACCTTC.

This clonotype was observed at least ten times. The gene calls are TRBV20-1 and TRBJ1-2; D is undetermined. V lost 7 bases and J lost 8, with 17 bases in between. CDR1 and CDR2 (germline): DFQATT, SNEGSKA (reference sequence). This CDR3 has 12 residues. The DNA for the CDR3 is TGCAGTGGAGAGGGTTTGGGCGGAGGCTACACCTTC. Translated, it gives CSGEGLGGGYTF.

The chain couples TRBV7-9 to TRBJ1-4; 8 bases map to TRBD1. V was clipped by 5 bases and J by 4 bases; unmatched bases: 3. The CDR3 spans 14 residues. Germline V gene lookup returns CDR1 SEHNR and CDR2 FQNEAQ (reference sequence). CDR3: CASSATGGNEKLFF. The CDR3 DNA reads as TGTGCCAGCAGCGCTACAGGGGGTAATGAAAAACTGTTTTTT.

This clonotype came up many times. The J gene is TRBJ1-4, the V gene TRBV7-2, with 7 bases fitting TRBD1. This CDR3 comprises 16 residues. With 3 bases clipped from V and 4 bases from J, the junction kept 8 bases outside the gene matches. Germline CDR1 and CDR2: SGHTA and FQGNSA. In DNA form, the CDR3 reads TGTGCCAGCAGCTTGGGGCCGAGACAGGGTAATGAAAAACTGTTTTTT. This gives the protein CASSLGPRQGNEKLFF.

The table lists this clonotype with a few counts. V usage is TRBV25-1 and J usage is TRBJ2-1; D possibly corresponds to TRBD1 (7 bases). Germline CDR1 and CDR2: MGHDK and SYGVNS. The ends were cut back, 4 bases at V and 9 bases at J, with 16 bases in the middle. This CDR3 spans 14 amino acids. The CDR3 coding sequence is TGTGCCAGCAGTGTGGCAGGGGGGAAGATTGAGCAGTTCTTC. Amino acids: CASSVAGGKIEQFF.